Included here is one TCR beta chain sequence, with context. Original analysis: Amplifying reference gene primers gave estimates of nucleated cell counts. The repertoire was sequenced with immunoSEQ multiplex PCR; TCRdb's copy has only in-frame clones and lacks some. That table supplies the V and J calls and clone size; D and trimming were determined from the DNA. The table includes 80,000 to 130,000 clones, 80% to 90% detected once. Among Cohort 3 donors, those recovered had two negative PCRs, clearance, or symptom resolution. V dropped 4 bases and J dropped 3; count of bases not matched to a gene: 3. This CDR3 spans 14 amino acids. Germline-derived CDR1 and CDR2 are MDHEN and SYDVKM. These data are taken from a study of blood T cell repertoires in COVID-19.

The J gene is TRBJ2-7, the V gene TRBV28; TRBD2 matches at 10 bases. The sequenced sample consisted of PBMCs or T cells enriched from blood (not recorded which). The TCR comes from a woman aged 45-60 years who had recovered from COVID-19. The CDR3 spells CASSSGTSVYEQYF. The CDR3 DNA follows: TGTGCCAGCAGTTCCGGGACTAGCGTCTACGAGCAGTACTTC. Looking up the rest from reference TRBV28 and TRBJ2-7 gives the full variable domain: DVKVTQSSRYLVKRTGEKVFLECVQDMDHENMFWYRQDPGLGLRLIYFSYDVKMKEKGDIPEGYSVSREKKERFSLILESASTNQTSMYLCASSSGTSVYEQYFGPGTRLTVT.